Shown below are 25 T cell receptor beta chains from a single sample sequenced in a study of cytomegalovirus exposure and HLA in healthy donors. Researchers ran the PCR with 60 Vbeta and 13 Jbeta primers. Assay used: immunoSEQ multiplex PCR; TCRdb lists only in-frame clones, some missing. The sample carries approximately 150,000 clones, less than 85% recorded once. Sample: PBMCs. Every receptor here comes from a man between 40 and 49 years old in good health and CMV-seronegative.

The V and J genes are TRBV5-6 and TRBJ1-1, with a tentative D call TRBD1 (5 bases). Germline values: CDR1 SGHDT, CDR2 YYEEEE. Trimming removed 0 bases from V and 0 bases from J, with 9 bases in between. CDR3 length: 15 residues. As DNA, the CDR3 is TGTGCCAGCAGCTTGGGGGGGGTTATGAACACTGAAGCTTTCTTT. It specifies CASSLGGVMNTEAFF.

A single count supports this clone. The rearrangement links TRBV18 to TRBJ1-1, with 10 bases fitting TRBD1. The ends lost 5 bases at V and 4 bases at J; junction bases unmatched: 10. This CDR3 is 16 amino acids long. Germline V gives CDR1 KGHSH, CDR2 LQKENI. CDR3 sequence (DNA): TGTGCCAGCTCATATCGACAGGGGGCGCAGGGCACTGAAGCTTTCTTT. It specifies CASSYRQGAQGTEAFF.

The rearrangement uses TRBV6-6 and TRBJ1-6; unclear D gene. Trimming pared 5 bases from V and 7 bases from J, leaving 9 bases between. Germline assignment: CDR1 MNHNY and CDR2 SVGAGI (reference sequence). This CDR3 comprises 13 residues. The CDR3 is CASSNARNSPLHF. The CDR3 DNA reads TGTGCCAGCAGTAACGCCCGGAATTCACCCCTCCACTTT.

The chain recombines TRBV27 with TRBJ2-7, with TRBD2 as a possible D gene (7 bases). V was cut by 6 bases and J by 2 bases, with 14 bases left in between. The CDR3 runs 14 residues. Germline loops: CDR1 MNHEY, CDR2 SMNVEV (reference sequence). The CDR3 region is CASRGGQVPYEQYF. The CDR3 DNA sequence: TGTGCCAGCAGGGGGGGGCAGGTTCCCTACGAGCAGTACTTC.

The chain carries TRBV6-5 and TRBJ2-7; D perhaps matches TRBD1 (5 bases). V was trimmed by 1 base and J by 3 bases, leaving 10 bases between them. Per germline, CDR1 MNHEY and CDR2 SVGAGI. This CDR3 is built from 14 residues. Written as DNA, the CDR3 is TGTGCCAGCAGTTACTTTAGGGGTGGCTACGAGCAGTACTTC. Amino acids: CASSYFRGGYEQYF.

The chain employs TRBV4-1 and TRBJ2-3; TRBD2 matches 9 bases. CDR3 length: 19 residues. The J segment lost 0 bases and the V segment lost 0 bases, leaving 10 bases of the junction unmatched. Germline V gene lookup returns CDR1 MGHRA and CDR2 YSYEKL. CDR3 loop: CASSQDVAGADRSTDTQYF. CDR3 nucleotide sequence: TGCGCCAGCAGCCAAGATGTAGCGGGGGCCGATAGGAGCACAGATACGCAGTATTTT.

The chain combines TRBV27 with TRBJ2-3, with D uncertain. This CDR3 is built from 14 residues. Germline V gene sequence: CDR1 MNHEY, CDR2 SMNVEV (reference sequence). Trimming stripped 3 bases from V and 2 bases from J, with 9 bases between. The CDR3 protein is CASSFGLDTDTQYF. For the CDR3, the DNA is TGTGCCAGCAGTTTTGGGCTCGACACAGATACGCAGTATTTT.

The chain has TRBV7-9 and TRBJ2-1, with 12 bases identical to TRBD2. The germline V gene encodes CDR1 SEHNR and CDR2 FQNEAQ (reference sequence). The CDR3 contains 19 residues. The V gene end was trimmed by 1 base and the J gene end by 0 bases; junction bases not matched to a gene: 7. For the CDR3, the DNA is TGTGCCAGCAGCTTAGTTGGACTAGCGGGGCTTTCCTCCTACAATGAGCAGTTCTTC. Translation gives CASSLVGLAGLSSYNEQFF.

The chain combines TRBV6-1 with TRBJ1-2; D may be TRBD1 (5 bases). The CDR3 spans 13 residues. CDR1 and CDR2 (germline): MNHNS, SASEGT. Trimming took off 7 bases at V and 4 bases at J, with 13 bases between the two ends. In nucleotides, the CDR3 is TGTGCCAGCACCACGACAGTTATCTATGGCTACACCTTC. It specifies CASTTTVIYGYTF.

The V gene is TRBV15, the J gene TRBJ1-2, with no clear D. The CDR3 consists of 14 residues. Trimming removed 3 bases from V and 4 bases from J, with 12 bases in between. Per the germline V gene, CDR1 is LNHNV and CDR2 is YYDKDF (reference sequence). The CDR3 protein is CATSSLRDFYGYTF. The CDR3 nucleotides read TGTGCCACCAGCAGCTTACGGGATTTCTATGGCTACACCTTC.

This chain joins TRBV28 and TRBJ1-2; 11 bases align to TRBD1. Germline V gene sequence: CDR1 MDHEN, CDR2 SYDVKM. The CDR3 consists of 15 residues. V was clipped by 4 bases and J by 7 bases; unmatched bases: 8. CDR3 sequence reads: CASSSPGQGDFGYTF. Written as DNA, the CDR3 is TGTGCCAGCAGTTCACCGGGACAGGGGGACTTTGGCTACACCTTC.

V usage is TRBV29-1 and J usage is TRBJ2-5; 7 nucleotides match TRBD2. CDR3 length: 15 residues. Trimming cost V 7 bases and J 3 bases; bases outside gene matches: 14. Per germline, CDR1 SQVTM and CDR2 ANQGSEA. In nucleotides, the CDR3 is TGCAGCGCGAGGGGCGGGGGAGTGTTTGAAGAGACCCAGTACTTC. This encodes CSARGGGVFEETQYF.

The chain joins TRBV5-6 to TRBJ1-4; D remains ambiguous. The CDR3 totals 16 residues. The germline CDR1 and CDR2 sequences are SGHDT and YYEEEE. Trimming cost V 0 bases and J 1 base, with 10 bases left between them. CDR3 nucleotides: TGTGCCAGCAGCTTGGACACTATCGGAACTAATGAAAAACTGTTTTTT. This codes for CASSLDTIGTNEKLFF.

The rearrangement joins TRBV4-1 to TRBJ2-3, with a tentative D call TRBD2 (5 bases). The V end was cut by 1 base, the J end by 2 bases, with 13 bases between. CDR1 MGHRA and CDR2 YSYEKL come from the germline V gene. This CDR3 is 16 amino acids long. CDR3 amino acids: CASSQASGPDTDTQYF. The DNA for the CDR3 is TGCGCCAGCAGCCAAGCCAGCGGTCCAGACACAGATACGCAGTATTTT.

This chain links TRBV19 with TRBJ2-1; 10 bases agree with TRBD1. There are 14 residues in the CDR3. CDR1 and CDR2 from the germline V gene are LNHDA and SQIVND (reference sequence). V was clipped by 6 bases and J by 8 bases; unmatched bases: 7. The CDR3 DNA sequence: TGTGCCAGTAGCCCGGGACAGGGGTTTTATGAGCAGTTCTTC. Its protein is CASSPGQGFYEQFF.

CDR3: CASRLQGVDEQFF. CDR3 nucleotide sequence: TGTGCCAGCAGACTACAGGGGGTGGATGAGCAGTTCTTC. V usage is TRBV6-5 and J usage is TRBJ2-1, with 8 bases aligning to TRBD1. From germline, CDR1 is MNHEY and CDR2 SVGAGI. The CDR3 contains 13 residues. Losses at the gene ends were 6 bases for V and 8 bases for J; bases not matched to a gene: 6.

Turning to this clone: The same CDR3 is also encoded by other DNA sequences in this sample. The CDR3 sequence is CASGQGSYNEQFF. The DNA for the CDR3 is TGCGCCAGCGGACAAGGATCTTACAATGAGCAGTTCTTC. The V call is TRBV5-1, the J call TRBJ2-1; TRBD1 is a possible D gene (5 bases). Trimming left V 7 bases short and J 4 bases short, with 12 bases between. The length of the CDR3 is 13 residues. Germline V lookup: CDR1 SGHRS, CDR2 YFSETQ.

The chain recombines TRBV6-5 with TRBJ2-5, with D perhaps TRBD1 (6 bases). Germline CDR1 and CDR2: MNHEY and SVGAGI. Trimming cost V 6 bases and J 4 bases, with 18 bases left between them. This CDR3 contains 15 residues. CDR3 coding DNA: TGTGCCAGCAGAATCCAACAGGGATCGGGAGAGACCCAGTACTTC. Amino acid sequence: CASRIQQGSGETQYF.

The rearrangement links TRBV6-1 to TRBJ1-1; the D is unclear. Trimming stripped 5 bases from V and 3 bases from J, with 10 bases between. The CDR3 has 13 amino acids. Germline CDR1 MNHNS, CDR2 SASEGT. The CDR3 DNA reads TGTGCCAGCAGTTTCTTTGAGGACACTGAAGCTTTCTTT. As protein: CASSFFEDTEAFF.

As DNA, the CDR3 is TGTGCCAGCAGCTCGGACAGGGGGCTAATGAACACTGAAGCTTTCTTT. Translated, it gives CASSSDRGLMNTEAFF. The V gene is TRBV5-6, the J gene TRBJ1-1, with 11 nucleotides matching TRBD1. CDR1 and CDR2 from the germline V gene are SGHDT and YYEEEE. V shed 3 bases and J 0 bases; nucleotides not matched to a gene: 4. This CDR3 is built from 16 residues.

The V and J genes are TRBV2 and TRBJ1-3; maybe TRBD1 (5 bases). Deletions cut 8 bases from V and 4 bases from J, with 18 bases between. CDR1 is SNHLY and CDR2 is FYNNEI in the germline V gene. This CDR3 comprises 15 residues. CDR3 protein: CASSLGRGPGNTIYF. The CDR3 nucleotides read TGTGCCAGCTCCCTGGGGAGGGGCCCAGGAAACACCATATATTTT.

This clone showed up just once. The gene calls are TRBV13 and TRBJ2-1, with 11 bases that match TRBD2. Trimming removed 2 bases from V and 0 bases from J; junction bases left unmatched: 12. CDR1 is PRHDT, CDR2 FYEKMQ, per germline (reference sequence). The CDR3 has 20 amino acids. The CDR3 nucleotides are TGTGCCAGCAGCTTATGGACCGCTAGCGGGGGGCATCACTCCTACAATGAGCAGTTCTTC. It specifies CASSLWTASGGHHSYNEQFF.

V and J are TRBV11-2 and TRBJ2-5; D perhaps matches TRBD2 (6 bases). The germline CDR1 and CDR2 sequences are SGHAT and FQNNGV. The CDR3 covers 12 residues. V lost 6 bases, J lost 4 bases, and 9 bases lay in between. The CDR3 here is CASSIGGETQYF. The CDR3 nucleotides are TGTGCCAGCAGTATCGGGGGAGAGACCCAGTACTTC.

The CDR3, as DNA: TGTGCCTGGGCTAACAGGGCCCCCTCCTACAATGAGCAGTTCTTC. The encoded protein is CAWANRAPSYNEQFF. The gene calls are TRBV30 and TRBJ2-1; TRBD1 might be the D (6 bases). The CDR3 sequence is 15 residues long. Trimming left V 5 bases short and J 0 bases short, with 14 bases between. In germline, CDR1 is GTSNPN, CDR2 SVGIG (reference sequence).

The chain is built from TRBV28 and TRBJ2-5; D not resolved. V shed 8 bases and J shed 2 bases, with 12 bases lying between them. The CDR3 extends over 13 amino acids. Germline V gene data show CDR1 as MDHEN and CDR2 as SYDVKM. CDR3 loop: CASSFNYQETQYF. CDR3 nucleotide sequence: TGTGCCAGCTCCTTTAACTATCAAGAGACCCAGTACTTC.